This is a list of T cell receptor beta chains from one sample in a study of identical twins. One entry per CDR3 protein results from TCRdb running MiXCR on the 5' RACE reads. The sample holds approximately 280,000 distinct CDR3 sequences, 6.5% to 9.5% seen once. The same data also contributed to another study, on yellow fever vaccine responses in identical twins.

The sample comprised memory (CD45RO+) T cells sorted from blood. These receptors were taken from a woman between 18 and 29 years old in good health. The CDR3 runs from the conserved cysteine through the conserved F or W. A D gene is named only where the DNA matches it firmly. Clone size, where shown, is once, few, many, or a class for clones that have expanded.

TRBD2	TRBV12-3/TRBV12-4	-	TRBJ2-3	TGTGCCAGCACCCGGGGCGGGAGGGTAAATACGCAGTATTTT	CASTRGGRVNTQYF
-	TRBV15	few	TRBJ2-6	TGTGCCACCAGCAGAGATTGGGGGCCTGGGGCCAACGTCCTGACTTTC	CATSRDWGPGANVLTF
TRBD1	TRBV20-1	many	TRBJ1-2	TGCAGTGCTAGATCCCCGACAGGGGGGGGAGGCTACACCTTC	CSARSPTGGGGYTF
-	TRBV5-1	-	TRBJ1-6	TGCGCCAGCAGCGAAGCAGGGTATTCACCCCTCCACTTT	CASSEAGYSPLHF
-	TRBV20-1	-	TRBJ2-1	TGCAGTGCTAGAGGGCCGTTTAAAGTGGGCTCCTACAATGAGCAGTTCTTC	CSARGPFKVGSYNEQFF
TRBD2	TRBV28	-	TRBJ2-5	TGTGCCACCGTCACTAGCGGGGGGGACCAAGAGACCCAGTACTTC	CATVTSGGDQETQYF
-	TRBV6-6	-	TRBJ1-2	TGTGCCAGCAGCCAAAGACTGGATGGCTACACCTTC	CASSQRLDGYTF
-	TRBV4-2	many	TRBJ1-1	TGTGCCAGCAGCCAAGGGGGCTTGATGAACACTGAAGCTTTCTTT	CASSQGGLMNTEAFF
-	TRBV5-1	few	TRBJ2-1	TGCGCCAGCAGCTTGCGAGAAAACTACAATGAGCAGTTCTTC	CASSLRENYNEQFF
TRBD1	TRBV11-1	few	TRBJ2-1	TGTGCCAGCATTCCTCTCGGGACAGGGTCCTACAATGAGCAGTTCTTC	CASIPLGTGSYNEQFF
-	TRBV6-5	-	TRBJ1-5	TGTGCCAGCAGTTATGGTGGTCCCAATCAGCCCCAGCATTTT	CASSYGGPNQPQHF
TRBD1	TRBV2	few	TRBJ2-1	TGTGCCAGCAGTGAATCGGCAGGGGGTAGTGAGCAGTTCTTC	CASSESAGGSEQFF
-	TRBV24-1	many	TRBJ2-2	TGTGCCACCAGTGATAGAACCGGGACACTGACCGGGGAGCTGTTTTTT	CATSDRTGTLTGELFF
TRBD2	TRBV5-1	many	TRBJ2-1	TGCGCCAGCAGCGGTACCGGGACTAGCGGTACAATTGAGCAGTTCTTC	CASSGTGTSGTIEQFF
TRBD1	TRBV5-1	few	TRBJ1-2	TGCGCCAGCACGCGGGACAGCCACTATGGCTACACCTTC	CASTRDSHYGYTF
TRBD2	TRBV10-3	many	TRBJ2-3	TGTGCCATCAGTGACACGGGAGGGGTAACAGATACGCAGTATTTT	CAISDTGGVTDTQYF
-	TRBV4-1	-	TRBJ2-2	TGCGCCAGCAGCTTGCGCCGGGGGTCCAACACCGGGGAGCTGTTTTTT	CASSLRRGSNTGELFF
-	TRBV10-3	many	TRBJ1-2	TGTGCCATCGTCTCTGCAGAGGGTTCCTATGGCTACACCTTC	CAIVSAEGSYGYTF
TRBD1	TRBV11-1	-	TRBJ2-4	TGTGCCAGCAGCTCCCAAACAGGGGTCAAAAACATTCAGTACTTC	CASSSQTGVKNIQYF
TRBD2	TRBV6-1	few	TRBJ2-3	TGTGCCAGCAGTCGGGTTTTTGTAGCGGGGGGGCCGCGAGATACGCAGTATTTT	CASSRVFVAGGPRDTQYF
TRBD2	TRBV4-2	many	TRBJ2-2	TGTGCCAGCAGCCTGCTCACTAGCGGGAACACCGGGGAGCTGTTTTTT	CASSLLTSGNTGELFF
-	TRBV10-2	few	TRBJ2-3	TGCGCCAGCAGTGAGCAGCTCAGCACAGATACGCAGTATTTT	CASSEQLSTDTQYF
TRBD2	TRBV5-6	-	TRBJ2-5	TGTGCCAGCAGCTTGGGTTTTAGCGGGGAAGAGACCCAGTACTTC	CASSLGFSGEETQYF
-	TRBV5-1	-	TRBJ1-6	TGCGCCAGCAGCCCAGACGGGGGGAATTCACCCCTCCACTTT	CASSPDGGNSPLHF
-	TRBV10-3	many	TRBJ1-1	TGTGCCATCAGTGGTCCGGCAGTTGAAGCTTTCTTT	CAISGPAVEAFF
-	TRBV20-1	many	TRBJ2-2	TGCAGTGCTAGTTTATCGGCTACCGCGGGCGGGGAGCTGTTTTTT	CSASLSATAGGELFF
-	TRBV20-1	few	TRBJ2-1	TGCAGTGCCGAGGGGCCAGCATACAATGAGCAGTTCTTC	CSAEGPAYNEQFF
-	TRBV18	-	TRBJ2-5	TGTGCCAGCTCACCAGGTACAGGGACAAACCAAGAGACCCAGTACTTC	CASSPGTGTNQETQYF
-	TRBV6-6	few	TRBJ1-1	TGTGCCAGCAGCTACGAAGGGCGCACTGAAGCTTTCTTT	CASSYEGRTEAFF
-	TRBV20-1	few	TRBJ1-5	TGCAGTGCTAGACCTGGGACGGCGAATCAGCCCCAGCATTTT	CSARPGTANQPQHF
-	TRBV5-4	-	TRBJ1-4	TGTGCCAGCAGCTTCGACGGATATAAAGGTGAAAAACTGTTTTTT	CASSFDGYKGEKLFF
-	TRBV5-1	many	TRBJ2-2	TGCGCCAGCAGGGCAGGGGATTACACCGGGGAGCTGTTTTTT	CASRAGDYTGELFF
-	TRBV7-9	-	TRBJ2-2	TGTGCCAGCAGCCCATTCGGGCCGGGGATGAACACCGGGGAGCTGTTTTTT	CASSPFGPGMNTGELFF
TRBD1	TRBV5-1	few	TRBJ2-1	TGCGCCAGCAGCTTGGTTATTTCCGGGACAGGGCGATCAAATGAGCAGTTCTTC	CASSLVISGTGRSNEQFF
-	TRBV18	-	TRBJ2-5	TGTGCCAGCTCACCGCCGAGGACAGCCCAAGAGACCCAGTACTTC	CASSPPRTAQETQYF
-	TRBV11-2	few	TRBJ2-7	TGTGCCAGCAGTCACCCCCGGCGGGCACGACACTACGAGCAGTACTTC	CASSHPRRARHYEQYF
-	TRBV20-1	few	TRBJ2-1	TGCAGTGCTGATAAGGACTCGACTAATGAGCAGTTCTTC	CSADKDSTNEQFF
TRBD1	TRBV29-1	many	TRBJ1-1	TGCAGCGTCATACAGGGGGGCCTGACTGAAGCTTTCTTT	CSVIQGGLTEAFF
TRBD1	TRBV18	few	TRBJ1-1	TGTGCCAGCTCACCTTCCGGGACAGGTGTTTCTCCTTTCTTT	CASSPSGTGVSPFF
-	TRBV2	few	TRBJ2-2	TGTGCCAGCAGTGAATTCTCCGGATGGGGCGGGGAGCTGTTTTTT	CASSEFSGWGGELFF
-	TRBV5-1	-	TRBJ1-6	TGCGCCAGCAGCCCATTCTGGGGAAGGTCACCCCTCCACTTT	CASSPFWGRSPLHF
TRBD2	TRBV13	-	TRBJ2-4	TGTGCCAGCAGCTCAACCGGGGGACTAGCGGGAGGGCCTAGATCCAAAAACATTCAGTACTTC	CASSSTGGLAGGPRSKNIQYF
-	TRBV11-3	-	TRBJ2-7	TGTGCCAGCAGCTTAACCGACAGTTCCTACGAGCAGTACTTC	CASSLTDSSYEQYF
-	TRBV29-1	-	TRBJ2-5	TGCAGCGTCGTGGGACAATCTGAGACCCAGTACTTC	CSVVGQSETQYF
TRBD2	TRBV28	-	TRBJ2-1	TGTGCCAGCAGTACTAGCGGGAGTGGGTATGAGCAGTTCTTC	CASSTSGSGYEQFF
-	TRBV4-1	-	TRBJ2-7	TGCGCCAGCAGCCGGAGCACAGCGAAACAAACCTACGAGCAGTACTTC	CASSRSTAKQTYEQYF
TRBD2	TRBV7-8	many	TRBJ2-5	TGTGCCAGCAGCTTATGGACTAGCGGGGCCAATCAAGAGACCCAGTACTTC	CASSLWTSGANQETQYF
-	TRBV7-4	-	TRBJ2-5	TGTGCCAGCCCTTCCCGGGACACATCCTATTTAGGGACCCAGTACTTC	CASPSRDTSYLGTQYF
-	TRBV28	few	TRBJ2-6	TGTGCCAGCACCCTGACGGGGGGCCCTTTCTCTGGGGCCAACGTCCTGACTTTC	CASTLTGGPFSGANVLTF
TRBD1	TRBV4-1	few	TRBJ2-1	TGCGCCAGCAGCCAAGGGTTAGGGACAGGGGGGAATGAGCAGTTCTTC	CASSQGLGTGGNEQFF
-	TRBV24-1	-	TRBJ1-5	TGTGCCACCCTCACCCCGGCGGGCAATCAGCCCCAGCATTTT	CATLTPAGNQPQHF
-	TRBV20-1	many	TRBJ1-1	TGCAGTGCTAGAGATCCGGGGGTGAACACTGAAGCTTTCTTT	CSARDPGVNTEAFF
TRBD2	TRBV12-3/TRBV12-4	many	TRBJ2-1	TGTGCCAGCAGTCCACTAGCGGGAGAGGGTGAGCAGTTCTTC	CASSPLAGEGEQFF